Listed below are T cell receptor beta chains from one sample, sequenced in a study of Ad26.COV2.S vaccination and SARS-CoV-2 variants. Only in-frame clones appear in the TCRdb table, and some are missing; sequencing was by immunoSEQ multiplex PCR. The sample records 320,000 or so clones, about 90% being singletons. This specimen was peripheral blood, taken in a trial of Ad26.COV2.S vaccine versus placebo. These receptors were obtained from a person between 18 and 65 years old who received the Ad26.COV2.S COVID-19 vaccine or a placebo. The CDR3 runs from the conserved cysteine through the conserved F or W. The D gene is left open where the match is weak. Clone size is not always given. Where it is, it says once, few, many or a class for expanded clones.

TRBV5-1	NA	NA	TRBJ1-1	TGCGCCAGCAGCACCGGGAGTGAAGCTTTCTTT	CASSTGSEAFF
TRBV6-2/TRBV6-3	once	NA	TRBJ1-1	TGTGCCAGCAGTCCCGTGGGTGACACTGAAGCTTTCTTT	CASSPVGDTEAFF
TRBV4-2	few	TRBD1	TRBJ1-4	TGTGCCAGCAGCCCCGCCGGGACAGGGGGCGAAAAACTGTTTTTT	CASSPAGTGGEKLFF
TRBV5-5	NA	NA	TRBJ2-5	TGTGCCAGCAGCCTCCTACTACAAACCTTGTTAACAGTTGGCGTAGAGACCCAGTACTTC	CASSLLLQTLLTVGVETQYF
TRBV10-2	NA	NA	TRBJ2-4	TGCGCCAGCAGTGTCCGGCTAGCCAAAAACATTCAGTACTTC	CASSVRLAKNIQYF
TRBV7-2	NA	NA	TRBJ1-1	TGTGCCAGCAGCTTAGCGGGGATGAACACTGAAGCTTTCTTT	CASSLAGMNTEAFF
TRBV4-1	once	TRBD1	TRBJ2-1	TGCGCCAGCAGCACAACAGGGGCGGTGTTTAGTGAGCAGTTCTTC	CASSTTGAVFSEQFF
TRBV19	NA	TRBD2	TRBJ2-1	TGTGCCAGTAGTTCCCGACTAGCGGGGGACAATGAGCAGTTCTTC	CASSSRLAGDNEQFF
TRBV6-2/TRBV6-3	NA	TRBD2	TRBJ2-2	TGTGCCAGCAGTTACTCCGAGGACGGGAGGATTTGGACCGGGGAGCTGTTTTTT	CASSYSEDGRIWTGELFF
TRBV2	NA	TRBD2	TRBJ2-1	TGTGCCAGCAGTGAACAGCGGGAGGGCTATGAGCAGTTCTTC	CASSEQREGYEQFF
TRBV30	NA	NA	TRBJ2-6	TGTGCCGGCAGTACAGCTCCTTCCTCTGGGGCCAACGTCCTGACTTTC	CAGSTAPSSGANVLTF
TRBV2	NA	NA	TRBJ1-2	TGTGCCAGCAGTGACAGGGGACGTGGCTACACCTTC	CASSDRGRGYTF
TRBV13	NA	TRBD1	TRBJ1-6	TGTGCCAGCAGCTGGGGACAGGGGGCCAATTCACCCCTCCACTTT	CASSWGQGANSPLHF
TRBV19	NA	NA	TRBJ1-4	TGTGCCAGTAAAACTCCGGGACGGCTAGAAAAGGAACTGTTTTTT	CASKTPGRLEKELFF
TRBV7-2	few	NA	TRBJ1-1	TGTGCCAGCAGCAAATACGGGGGAATGAACACTGAAGCTTTCTTT	CASSKYGGMNTEAFF
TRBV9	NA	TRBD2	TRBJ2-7	TGTGCCAGCAGCGTAATGGGGAGCGGGGGAAGTGTCGAGCAGTACTTC	CASSVMGSGGSVEQYF
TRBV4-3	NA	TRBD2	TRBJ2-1	TGCGCCAGCAGCCAAGGGGCCAGCGGGAGGGTTAGTGAGCAGTTCTTC	CASSQGASGRVSEQFF
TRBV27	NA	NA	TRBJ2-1	TGTGCCGGCGGTCCCCCGGAGGTTGAGCAGTTCTTC	CAGGPPEVEQFF
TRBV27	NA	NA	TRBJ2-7	TGTGCCAGCAGCTTTACTTCCAATCCCTCCTACGAGCAGTACTTC	CASSFTSNPSYEQYF
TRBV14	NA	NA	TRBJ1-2	TGTGCCAGCAGCCAGACCGCAACTAACTATGGCTACACCTTC	CASSQTATNYGYTF
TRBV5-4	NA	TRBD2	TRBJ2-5	TGTGCCAGCAGCTTGGCTAGACCGGGACTAGTGGGGACCCAGTACTTC	CASSLARPGLVGTQYF
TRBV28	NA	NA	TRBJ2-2	TGTGCCAGCAGTTTGCCCCCCGGGGAGCTGTTTTTT	CASSLPPGELFF
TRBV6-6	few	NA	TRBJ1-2	TGTGCCAGCAGGGACGTGGCTGGCTACACCTTC	CASRDVAGYTF
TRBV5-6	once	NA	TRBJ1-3	TGTGCCAGCAGCTTGGGGGACAACCGTGGAAACACCATATATTTT	CASSLGDNRGNTIYF
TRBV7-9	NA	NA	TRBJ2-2	TGTGCCAGCAGCTTAAGAGACACCGGGGAGCTGTTTTTT	CASSLRDTGELFF
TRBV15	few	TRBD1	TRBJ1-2	TGTGCCACCAGCAGAGGCGGGACAGGGTTTTATAACTATGGCTACACCTTC	CATSRGGTGFYNYGYTF
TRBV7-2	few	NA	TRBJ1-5	TGTGCCAGCAGCTACAGGGGCAATCAGCCCCAGCATTTT	CASSYRGNQPQHF
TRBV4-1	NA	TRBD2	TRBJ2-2	TGCGCCAGCAGCCTTCGGGGAGGGGCCGGGGAGCTGTTTTTT	CASSLRGGAGELFF
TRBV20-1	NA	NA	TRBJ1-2	TGCAGTGCTAGTGGGCCAGTCGGGTCCTATGGCTACACCTTC	CSASGPVGSYGYTF
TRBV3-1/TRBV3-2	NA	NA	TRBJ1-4	TGTGCCAGCAGCCGAAGATGGGGGCGGACAACTAATGAAAAACTGTTTTTT	CASSRRWGRTTNEKLFF
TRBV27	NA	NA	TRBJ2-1	TGTGCCAGCAGTTTCTCCCCATACAATGAGCAGTTCTTC	CASSFSPYNEQFF
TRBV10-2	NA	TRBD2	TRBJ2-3	TGCGCCAGCAGTGAGTATCTAGCGGGGAGCACAGATACGCAGTATTTT	CASSEYLAGSTDTQYF
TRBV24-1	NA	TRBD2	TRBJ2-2	TGTGCCACCAGTGATTCGGGACTAGCGGGAAGGGCCGGGGAGCTGTTTTTT	CATSDSGLAGRAGELFF
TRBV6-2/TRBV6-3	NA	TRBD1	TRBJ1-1	TGTGCCAGCAGTTACTCGGACAGGTTCGAAGCTTTCTTT	CASSYSDRFEAFF
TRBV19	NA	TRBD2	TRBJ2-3	TGTGCCAGTAGTATAGCTACTAGCGGGAGTGGGGTCACAGATACGCAGTATTTT	CASSIATSGSGVTDTQYF
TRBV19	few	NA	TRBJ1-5	TGTGCCAGTAGGACAGGTATTCAGCCCCAGCATTTT	CASRTGIQPQHF
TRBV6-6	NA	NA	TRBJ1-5	TGTGCCGCCCGTGGGGCCAGCAATCAGCCCCAGCATTTT	CAARGASNQPQHF
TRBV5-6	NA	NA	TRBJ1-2	TGTGCCAGCAGCTTAGGGGGGATGAACTATGGCTACACCTTC	CASSLGGMNYGYTF
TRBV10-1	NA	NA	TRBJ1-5	TGCGCCAGCACTCTCCGGGCCGATAGCAATCAGCCCCAGCATTTT	CASTLRADSNQPQHF
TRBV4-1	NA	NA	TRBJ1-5	TGCGCCAGCAGCCAAGAGTCGGGGAATCAGCCCCAGCATTTT	CASSQESGNQPQHF
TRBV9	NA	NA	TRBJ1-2	TGTGCCAGCAGCGCGGCCCAGGGACTTCTTGGCTACACCTTC	CASSAAQGLLGYTF
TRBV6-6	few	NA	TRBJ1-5	TGTGCCAGCACCTACGGTAGGGCCGGATACTTCACGGGCAATCAGCCCCAGCATTTT	CASTYGRAGYFTGNQPQHF